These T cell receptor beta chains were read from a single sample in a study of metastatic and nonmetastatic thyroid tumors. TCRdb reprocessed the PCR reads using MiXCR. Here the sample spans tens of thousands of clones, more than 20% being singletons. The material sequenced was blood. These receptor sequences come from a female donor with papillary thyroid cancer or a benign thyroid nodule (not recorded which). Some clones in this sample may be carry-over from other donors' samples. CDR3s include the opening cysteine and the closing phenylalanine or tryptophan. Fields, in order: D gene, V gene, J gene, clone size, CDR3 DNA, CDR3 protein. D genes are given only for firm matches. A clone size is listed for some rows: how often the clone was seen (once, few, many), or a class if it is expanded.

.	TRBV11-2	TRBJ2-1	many	TGTGCCAGCAGCCAAACGGACGTCTACAATGAGCAGTTCTTC	CASSQTDVYNEQFF
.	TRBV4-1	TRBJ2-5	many	TGCGCCAGCAGCCAAGCTAGGGGGGGGCGAACCCAGTACTTC	CASSQARGGRTQYF
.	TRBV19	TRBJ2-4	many	TGTGCCAGTAGTACCCGACAGGTGGGGACCAAAAACATTCAGTACTTC	CASSTRQVGTKNIQYF
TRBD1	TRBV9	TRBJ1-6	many	TGTGCCAGCAGCGCCCTAAGGACAGGGGATAATTCACCCCTCCACTTT	CASSALRTGDNSPLHF
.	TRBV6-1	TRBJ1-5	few	TGTGCCAGCAGTGTCTACGACGGGGGGGATCAGCCCCAGCATTTT	CASSVYDGGDQPQHF
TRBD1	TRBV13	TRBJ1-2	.	TGTGCCAGCAGCTTCGGACAGGCCTATGGCTACACCTTC	CASSFGQAYGYTF
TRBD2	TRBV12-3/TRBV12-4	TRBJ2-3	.	TGTCCCAGCAGTCCCTCTAGCGGGACTAGAAGAGATACGCAGTATTTT	CPSSPSSGTRRDTQYF
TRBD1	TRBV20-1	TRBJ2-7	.	TGCAGTGCTAGAGGTACGGACAGGTCACAGGGCGAGCAGTACTTC	CSARGTDRSQGEQYF
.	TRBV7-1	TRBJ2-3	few	TGTGCCAGCAGCTCAACGGCCCCGCGGGTCCATACTAGCACAGATACGCAGTATTTT	CASSSTAPRVHTSTDTQYF
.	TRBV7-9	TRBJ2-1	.	TGTGCCAGCAGCTTCGAGCGGGAGCAGTTCTTC	CASSFEREQFF
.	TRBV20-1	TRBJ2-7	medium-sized	TGCAGTGCTAGAACCCCTGGACAGTCGGGGACTTACGAGCAGTACTTC	CSARTPGQSGTYEQYF
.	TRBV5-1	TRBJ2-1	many	TGCGCCAGCTTTAGTACGGGGGGCGATGAGCAGTTCTTC	CASFSTGGDEQFF
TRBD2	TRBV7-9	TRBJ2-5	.	TGCGCCAGTTGGACTAGCGGGATAGCGGAGACCCAGTACTTC	CASWTSGIAETQYF
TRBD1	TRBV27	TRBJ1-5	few	TGTGCCAGCACCGGGGTGGGACAGCCCCAACACTTT	CASTGVGQPQHF
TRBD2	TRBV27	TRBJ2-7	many	TGTGCCAGCAGTTTACGTACTAGCGGGAGTAGCGAGCAGTACTTC	CASSLRTSGSSEQYF
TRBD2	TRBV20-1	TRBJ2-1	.	TGCAGTGCTAGCGGGACTAGCGGTAACAATGAGCAGTTCTTC	CSASGTSGNNEQFF
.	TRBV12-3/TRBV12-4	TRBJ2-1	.	TGTGCCAGCAGTCGTCGGTACTATGGCGGTGAGCAGTTCTTC	CASSRRYYGGEQFF
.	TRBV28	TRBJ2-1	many	TGTGCCAGCAAGCGGCCGAACTCCTACAATGAGCAGTTCTTC	CASKRPNSYNEQFF
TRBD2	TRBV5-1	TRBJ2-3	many	TGCGCCAGCAGCACTCTCAGCGGGAGCCCAGATACGCAGTATTTT	CASSTLSGSPDTQYF
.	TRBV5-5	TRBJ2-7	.	TGTGCCAGCAGCTTGGTGGGCCAGGGCTACGAGCAGTCCTTC	CASSLVGQGYEQSF
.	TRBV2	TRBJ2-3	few	TGTGCCAGCAGTGATGAAGCTAGCGTAGATACGCAGTATTTT	CASSDEASVDTQYF
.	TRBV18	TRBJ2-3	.	TGTGCCAGCTCACTCACAGATACGCAGTATTTT	CASSLTDTQYF
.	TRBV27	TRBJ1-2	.	TGTGCCAGCAGTTTTTCCCAACTATACGGCTACACCTTC	CASSFSQLYGYTF
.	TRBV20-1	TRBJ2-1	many	TGCAGTGCTAGATGGGCACTACAAGCGGATGAGCAGTTCTTC	CSARWALQADEQFF
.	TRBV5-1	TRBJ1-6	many	TGCGCCAGCAGCTTGTACGGGCCTAATAATTCACCCCTCCACTTT	CASSLYGPNNSPLHF
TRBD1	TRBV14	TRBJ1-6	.	TGTGCCAGCAGCCAAGAGACAGGGATGGGGTCAACCCTCCACTTT	CASSQETGMGSTLHF
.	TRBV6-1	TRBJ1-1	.	TGTGCCAGCAGACTGTCAGGAAACACTGAAGCTTTCTTT	CASRLSGNTEAFF
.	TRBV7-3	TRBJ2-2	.	TGTGGCAGCAGCCCGCTTTCTGGGGGCCTAACCGGGGAGCTGTTTTTT	CGSSPLSGGLTGELFF
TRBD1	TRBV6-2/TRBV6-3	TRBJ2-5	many	TGTGCCAGCAGTGAGACAGGGGTGGAGACCCAGTACTTC	CASSETGVETQYF
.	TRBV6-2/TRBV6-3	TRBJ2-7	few	TGTGCCAGCAGTTACGCTCGCCAGAACTACGAGCAGTACTTC	CASSYARQNYEQYF
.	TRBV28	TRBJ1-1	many	TGTGCCAGCAGTTCCACAGGGATCACTGAAGCTTTCTTT	CASSSTGITEAFF
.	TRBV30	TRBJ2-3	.	TGTGCCTGGAGCGGGATTAGCACAGATACGCAGTATTTT	CAWSGISTDTQYF
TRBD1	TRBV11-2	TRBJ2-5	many	TGTGCCAGCAGCTTAGGACAGGGGAGTGGAGAGACCCAGTACTTC	CASSLGQGSGETQYF
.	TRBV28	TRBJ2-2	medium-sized	TGTGCCAGCAGAACAGGGGGGGACACCGGGGAGCTGTTTTTT	CASRTGGDTGELFF
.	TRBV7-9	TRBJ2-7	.	TGTGCCAGCAGCTTAAAGGCGGCTACTACGGATCAGTACTTC	CASSLKAATTDQYF
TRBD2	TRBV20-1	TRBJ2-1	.	TGCAGTGCGAGGACTAGCGGGAAACTAAATGAGCAGTTCTTC	CSARTSGKLNEQFF
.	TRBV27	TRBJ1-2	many	TGTGCCAGCAGTCCTCGCGGCAGGGGAGGCTATGGCTACACCTTC	CASSPRGRGGYGYTF
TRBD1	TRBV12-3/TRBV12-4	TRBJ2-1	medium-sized	TGTGCCAGCAGTTGGGACAGGGGAAACAATGAGCAGTTCTTC	CASSWDRGNNEQFF
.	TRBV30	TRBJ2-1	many	TGTGCCTGGAGCCCGGGGACTAATGAGCAGTTCTTC	CAWSPGTNEQFF
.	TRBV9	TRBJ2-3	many	TGTGCCAGCAGCGTAGATACAGGTACCACAGATACGCAGTATTTT	CASSVDTGTTDTQYF
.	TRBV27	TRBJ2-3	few	TGTGCCAGCGGCACACAAAGCATAATGCAAGATACGCAGTATTTT	CASGTQSIMQDTQYF
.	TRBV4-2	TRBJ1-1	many	TGTGCCAGCAGCCAAGAATGGGGGACTGAAGCTTTCTTT	CASSQEWGTEAFF
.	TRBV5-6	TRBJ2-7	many	TGTGCCAGCAGCCTAAAGACCTACGAGCAGTACTTC	CASSLKTYEQYF
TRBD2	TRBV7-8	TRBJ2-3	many	TGTGCCAGCAGCTTTGGACTAGCGGGATTTGATACGCAGTATTTT	CASSFGLAGFDTQYF
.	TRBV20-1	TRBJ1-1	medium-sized	TGCAGTGCTAGAGTGGTGGGGTTGCCTGAAGCTTTCTTT	CSARVVGLPEAFF
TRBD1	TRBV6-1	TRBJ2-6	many	TGTGCCAGCAGTGCCCGGGACAGGGGAAATGGGGCCAACGTCCTGACTTTC	CASSARDRGNGANVLTF
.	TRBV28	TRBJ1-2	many	TGTGCCAGCAGTTCCTCCCTTATTGGCTACACCTTC	CASSSSLIGYTF
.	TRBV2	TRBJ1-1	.	TGTGCCAGCATTGAATTAGGCCAGAACACTGAAGCTTTCTTT	CASIELGQNTEAFF
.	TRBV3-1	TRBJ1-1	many	TGTGCCAGCAGCTCACCGAGGGGGGGTGGCTTCACTGAAGCTTTCTTT	CASSSPRGGGFTEAFF
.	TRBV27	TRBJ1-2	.	TGTGCCAGCAGTTACCGCCCCAGGGATGTCTGCACCTTC	CASSYRPRDVCTF
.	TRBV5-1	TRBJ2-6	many	TGCGCCAGCAGCATCGGACAGAACTCGTTTGGGGCCAACGTCCTGACTTTC	CASSIGQNSFGANVLTF
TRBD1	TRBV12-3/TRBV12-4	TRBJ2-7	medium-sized	TGTGCCAGCAGTTTAAGGGGGCCTGGCTACGAGCAGTACTTC	CASSLRGPGYEQYF
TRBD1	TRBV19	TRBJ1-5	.	TGTGCCATTAGCTTCGACAGGGGTCTAGGTCAGCCCCAGCATTTT	CAISFDRGLGQPQHF
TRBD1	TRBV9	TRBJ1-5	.	TGTGCCAGCAGCCCCGGGACAGGGAAGGCTCAGCCCCAGCATTTT	CASSPGTGKAQPQHF
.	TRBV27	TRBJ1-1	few	TGTGCCAGCAGTTGGCAGCAGAACACTGAAGCTTTCTTT	CASSWQQNTEAFF